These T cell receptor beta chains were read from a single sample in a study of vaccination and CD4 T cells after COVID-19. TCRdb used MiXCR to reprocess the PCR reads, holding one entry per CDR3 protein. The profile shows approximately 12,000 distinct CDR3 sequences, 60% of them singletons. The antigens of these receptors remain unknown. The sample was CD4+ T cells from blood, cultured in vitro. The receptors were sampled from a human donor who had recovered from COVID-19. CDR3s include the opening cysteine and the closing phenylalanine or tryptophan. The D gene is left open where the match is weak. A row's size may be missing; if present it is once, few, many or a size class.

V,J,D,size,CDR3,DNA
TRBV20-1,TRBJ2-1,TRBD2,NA,CSATRPPGLAGGIVYNEQFF,TGCAGTGCCACGAGACCACCGGGACTAGCGGGAGGAATTGTGTACAATGAGCAGTTCTTC
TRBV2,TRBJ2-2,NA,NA,CASTGHITGELFF,TGTGCCAGCACGGGACACATTACCGGGGAGCTGTTTTTT
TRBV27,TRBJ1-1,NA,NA,CASSPYIEAFF,TGTGCCAGCAGTCCATATATTGAAGCTTTCTTT
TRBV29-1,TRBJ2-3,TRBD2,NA,CSVRGVEGTDTQYF,TGCAGCGTTCGGGGGGTCGAGGGCACAGATACGCAGTATTTT
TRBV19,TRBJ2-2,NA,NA,CASSIQTWVGELFF,TGTGCCAGTAGTATTCAGACTTGGGTGGGGGAGCTGTTTTTT
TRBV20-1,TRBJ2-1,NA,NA,CSARDGRVTYNEQFF,TGCAGTGCTAGAGATGGCCGGGTGACCTACAATGAGCAGTTCTTC
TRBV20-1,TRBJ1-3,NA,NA,CSAREGRLRSGNTIYF,TGCAGTGCTAGAGAAGGCCGGCTACGCTCTGGAAACACCATATATTTT
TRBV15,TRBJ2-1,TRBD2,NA,CATSRGTSREQFF,TGTGCCACCAGCAGAGGGACTAGCCGTGAGCAGTTCTTC
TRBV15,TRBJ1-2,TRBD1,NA,CATSRTIGGGANYGYTF,TGTGCCACCAGCAGAACTATTGGAGGGGGCGCTAACTATGGCTACACCTTC
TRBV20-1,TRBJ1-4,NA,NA,CSAYSFEQGPREKLFF,TGCAGTGCTTACTCCTTTGAACAGGGCCCGCGAGAAAAACTGTTTTTT
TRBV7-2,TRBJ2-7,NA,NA,CASSLSRPAGEQYF,TGTGCCAGCAGCTTAAGTCGGCCCGCGGGGGAGCAGTACTTC
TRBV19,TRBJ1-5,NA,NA,CASSNVGVSNQPQHF,TGTGCCAGTAGTAATGTCGGAGTCTCCAATCAGCCCCAGCATTTT
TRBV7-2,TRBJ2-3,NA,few,CASSFFDGTDTQYF,TGTGCCAGCAGCTTCTTCGACGGCACAGATACGCAGTATTTT
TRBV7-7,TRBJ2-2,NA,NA,CASSFSPGPAPGELFF,TGTGCTAGCAGCTTTTCCCCCGGACCGGCGCCCGGGGAGCTGTTTTTT
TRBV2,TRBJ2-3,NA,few,CASIRDVTDTQYF,TGTGCCAGCATACGGGACGTAACAGATACGCAGTATTTT
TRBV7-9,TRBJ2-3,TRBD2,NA,CASSSRLAGTDTQYF,TGTGCCAGCAGCTCACGACTAGCGGGCACAGATACGCAGTATTTT
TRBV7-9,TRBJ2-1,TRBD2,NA,CASRGEGEINEQFF,TGTGCCAGCAGGGGGGAGGGCGAAATCAATGAGCAGTTCTTC
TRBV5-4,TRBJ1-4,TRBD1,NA,CASSNRDRANEKLFF,TGTGCCAGCAGCAACCGGGACAGGGCTAATGAAAAACTGTTTTTT
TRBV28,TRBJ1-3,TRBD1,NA,CASSFGWTGPGNTIYF,TGTGCCAGCAGTTTTGGCTGGACAGGGCCTGGAAACACCATATATTTT
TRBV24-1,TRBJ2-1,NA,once,CATSDLQVAGQFF,TGTGCCACCAGTGATTTGCAGGTGGCAGGCCAGTTCTTC
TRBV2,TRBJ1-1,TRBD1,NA,CASSIGGSTEAFF,TGTGCCAGCAGTATAGGGGGCTCCACTGAAGCTTTCTTT
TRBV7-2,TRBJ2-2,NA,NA,CASSVSRDRALTGELFF,TGTGCCAGCAGCGTAAGCAGGGACCGAGCTTTAACCGGGGAGCTGTTTTTT
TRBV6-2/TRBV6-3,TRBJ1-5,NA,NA,CASGRGGQPQHF,TGTGCCAGCGGCCGGGGCGGGCAGCCCCAGCATTTT
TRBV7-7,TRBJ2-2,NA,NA,CASSIRQAGELFF,TGTGCTAGCAGCATACGACAGGCCGGGGAGCTGTTTTTT
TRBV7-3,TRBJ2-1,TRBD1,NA,CASSPRQGTYNEQFF,TGTGCCAGCAGCCCCCGACAGGGGACCTACAATGAGCAGTTCTTC
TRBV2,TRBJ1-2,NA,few,CASSEGGRRNFNYGYTF,TGTGCCAGCAGTGAAGGTGGCAGAAGAAACTTTAACTATGGCTACACCTTC
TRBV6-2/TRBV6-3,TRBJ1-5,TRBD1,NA,CASSRTGGYSNQPQHF,TGTGCCAGCAGCCGAACAGGGGGCTATAGCAATCAGCCCCAGCATTTT
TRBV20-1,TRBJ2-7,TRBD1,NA,CSARDGRTGTGYEQYF,TGCAGTGCTAGAGATGGGAGGACAGGGACGGGATACGAGCAGTACTTC
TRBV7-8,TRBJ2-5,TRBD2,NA,CASRTSGRAEAETQYF,TGTGCCAGCCGGACTAGCGGGAGGGCCGAGGCAGAGACCCAGTACTTC
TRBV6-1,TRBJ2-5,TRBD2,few,CASSDSIPFGGRARETQYF,TGTGCCAGCAGTGACTCCATTCCCTTTGGCGGGAGGGCCAGAGAGACCCAGTACTTC
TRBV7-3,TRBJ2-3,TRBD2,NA,CASSTSGTSGSDTQYF,TGTGCCAGCAGCACCTCCGGGACTAGCGGATCAGATACGCAGTATTTT
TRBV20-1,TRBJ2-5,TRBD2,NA,CSASGRQETQYF,TGCAGTGCTAGCGGGAGGCAAGAGACCCAGTACTTC
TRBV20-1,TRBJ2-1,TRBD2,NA,CSARRPGLAGLSSYNEQFF,TGCAGTGCTAGGCGCCCGGGACTAGCGGGGCTGAGCTCCTACAATGAGCAGTTCTTC
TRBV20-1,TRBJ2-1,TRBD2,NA,CSARSGSYNEQFF,TGCAGTGCTAGAAGCGGGAGCTACAATGAGCAGTTCTTC
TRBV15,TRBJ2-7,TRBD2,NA,CATSRAEASGAYEQYF,TGTGCCACCAGCAGAGCGGAGGCTAGCGGGGCCTACGAGCAGTACTTC
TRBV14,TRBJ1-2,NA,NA,CASSRIEAPYGYTF,TGTGCCAGCAGCCGTATAGAGGCACCCTATGGCTACACCTTC
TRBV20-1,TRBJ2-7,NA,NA,CSARVRGSYEQYF,TGCAGTGCTAGAGTGCGCGGCTCCTACGAGCAGTACTTC
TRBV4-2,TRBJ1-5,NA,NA,CASSQGQDSRPQHF,TGTGCCAGCAGCCAAGGACAGGACTCGCGGCCCCAGCATTTT
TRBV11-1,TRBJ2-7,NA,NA,CASSHYRRNRDYEQYF,TGTGCCAGCAGCCACTACCGACGGAATCGAGACTACGAGCAGTACTTC
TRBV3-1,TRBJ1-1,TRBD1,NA,CASRRRGQGNTEAFF,TGTGCCAGCAGACGACGGGGACAGGGGAACACTGAAGCTTTCTTT
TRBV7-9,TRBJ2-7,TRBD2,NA,CASSLVVTSGGEQYF,TGTGCCAGCAGCTTGGTTGTGACTAGCGGGGGTGAGCAGTACTTC
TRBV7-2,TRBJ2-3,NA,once,CASSLYQDTQYF,TGTGCCAGCAGCTTATATCAAGATACGCAGTATTTT
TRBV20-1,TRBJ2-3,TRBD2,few,CSILSGRVDTQYF,TGCAGTATACTTAGCGGGAGGGTGGATACGCAGTATTTT
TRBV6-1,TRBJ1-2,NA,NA,CASSEMTVGFYGYTF,TGTGCCAGCAGTGAAATGACGGTCGGATTCTATGGCTACACCTTC
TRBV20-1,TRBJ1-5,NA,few,CSATTGGSNQPQHF,TGCAGTGCCACAACGGGGGGGAGCAATCAGCCCCAGCATTTT
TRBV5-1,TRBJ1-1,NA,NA,CASSLERGGGTEAFF,TGCGCCAGCAGTCTGGAGCGGGGGGGAGGGACTGAAGCTTTCTTT
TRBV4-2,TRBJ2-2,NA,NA,CASSPIAATGELFF,TGTGCCAGCAGCCCGATAGCCGCCACCGGGGAGCTGTTTTTT
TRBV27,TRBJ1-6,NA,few,CASSLRADGYSPLHF,TGTGCCAGCAGTCTTAGAGCGGACGGATATTCACCCCTCCACTTT
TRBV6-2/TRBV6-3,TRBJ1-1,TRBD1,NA,CASSPVSRGANTEAFF,TGTGCCAGCAGCCCAGTGAGCAGGGGGGCGAACACTGAAGCTTTCTTT
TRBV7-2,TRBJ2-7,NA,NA,CASSPNPPSYEQYF,TGTGCCAGCAGCCCCAACCCCCCCAGTTACGAGCAGTACTTC
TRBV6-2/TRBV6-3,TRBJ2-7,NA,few,CATPDRTYEQYF,TGTGCCACCCCGGACAGAACCTACGAGCAGTACTTC
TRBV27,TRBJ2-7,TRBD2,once,CASSFGGRDEQYF,TGTGCCAGCAGTTTTGGTGGGAGGGACGAGCAGTACTTC
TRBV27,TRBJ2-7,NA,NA,CASIGNNSYEQYF,TGTGCCAGCATAGGGAATAACTCCTACGAGCAGTACTTC
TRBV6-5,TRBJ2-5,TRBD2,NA,CASSYYRASGRAEYF,TGTGCCAGCAGTTATTACAGGGCTAGCGGGAGGGCTGAGTACTTC
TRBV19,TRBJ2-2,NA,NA,CASTQPLAGTGELFF,TGTGCCAGTACCCAGCCACTAGCTGGCACCGGGGAGCTGTTTTTT
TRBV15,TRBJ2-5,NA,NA,CATSSSSPGGAETQYF,TGTGCCACCAGCAGTTCCTCACCCGGGGGCGCGGAGACCCAGTACTTC
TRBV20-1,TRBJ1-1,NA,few,CSAHRGRMNTEAFF,TGCAGTGCGCATCGAGGACGGATGAACACTGAAGCTTTCTTT
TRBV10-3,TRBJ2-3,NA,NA,CAIMGVWTDTQYF,TGTGCCATCATGGGGGTTTGGACAGATACGCAGTATTTT